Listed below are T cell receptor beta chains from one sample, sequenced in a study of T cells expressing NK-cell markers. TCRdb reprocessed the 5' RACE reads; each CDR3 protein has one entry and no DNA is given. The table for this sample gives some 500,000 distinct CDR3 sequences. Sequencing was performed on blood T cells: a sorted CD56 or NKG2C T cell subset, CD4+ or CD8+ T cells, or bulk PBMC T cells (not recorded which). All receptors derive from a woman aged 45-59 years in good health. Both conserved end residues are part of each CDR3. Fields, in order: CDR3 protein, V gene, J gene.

CDR3 protein: CSASRSSGMKETQYF; V gene: TRBV20-1; J gene: TRBJ2-5
CDR3 protein: CASSSTDPKREKLFF; V gene: TRBV5-1; J gene: TRBJ1-4
CDR3 protein: CASSALGSGTDTQYF; V gene: TRBV7-2; J gene: TRBJ2-3
CDR3 protein: CSARDHRSEGSGANVLTF; V gene: TRBV20-1; J gene: TRBJ2-6
CDR3 protein: CASSEYRGTGSGYTF; V gene: TRBV25-1; J gene: TRBJ1-2
CDR3 protein: CNVRGLRDTQYF; V gene: TRBV29-1; J gene: TRBJ2-3
CDR3 protein: CASSRRVAGDEQFF; V gene: TRBV3-1; J gene: TRBJ2-1
CDR3 protein: CSVENHPGGTEAFF; V gene: TRBV29-1; J gene: TRBJ1-1
CDR3 protein: CASLEQAREKLFF; V gene: TRBV12-3/TRBV12-4; J gene: TRBJ1-4
CDR3 protein: CSAREPGTGLANYGYTF; V gene: TRBV20-1; J gene: TRBJ1-2
CDR3 protein: CASSQEAPKGYEQFF; V gene: TRBV4-1; J gene: TRBJ2-1
CDR3 protein: CATSPGQGGGDTQYF; V gene: TRBV15; J gene: TRBJ2-3
CDR3 protein: CASRETGDVGTQYF; V gene: TRBV12-3/TRBV12-4; J gene: TRBJ2-5
CDR3 protein: CASSTNPSRDRETQYF; V gene: TRBV9; J gene: TRBJ2-5
CDR3 protein: CASSLEALSSSPDTQYF; V gene: TRBV7-2; J gene: TRBJ2-3
CDR3 protein: CASSESRGGAINEQFF; V gene: TRBV10-2; J gene: TRBJ2-1
CDR3 protein: CAIRTGQGTNTEAFF; V gene: TRBV10-3; J gene: TRBJ1-1
CDR3 protein: CASSLSGKGTDTQYF; V gene: TRBV7-3; J gene: TRBJ2-3
CDR3 protein: CASSFRTPRQGWGTDTQYF; V gene: TRBV12-3/TRBV12-4; J gene: TRBJ2-3
CDR3 protein: CASRTGSAAGELFF; V gene: TRBV6-2/TRBV6-3; J gene: TRBJ2-2
CDR3 protein: CASSYSRAPYEQYF; V gene: TRBV6-5; J gene: TRBJ2-7
CDR3 protein: CASSFREVGDEQFF; V gene: TRBV12-3/TRBV12-4; J gene: TRBJ2-1
CDR3 protein: CASGSLLAGATDTQYF; V gene: TRBV27; J gene: TRBJ2-3
CDR3 protein: CASSVPGTSVNTGELFF; V gene: TRBV4-1; J gene: TRBJ2-2
CDR3 protein: CASKDRTEAFF; V gene: TRBV6-1; J gene: TRBJ1-1
CDR3 protein: CASSQRPSGGSEQFF; V gene: TRBV3-1; J gene: TRBJ2-1
CDR3 protein: CASSPGQGNEQYF; V gene: TRBV5-1; J gene: TRBJ2-7
CDR3 protein: CASSYLPLEEQFF; V gene: TRBV6-2/TRBV6-3; J gene: TRBJ2-1
CDR3 protein: CASSFSVYSPLHF; V gene: TRBV12-3/TRBV12-4; J gene: TRBJ1-6
CDR3 protein: CSVLSWGSVTDTQYF; V gene: TRBV29-1; J gene: TRBJ2-3
CDR3 protein: CASRRSLAGVTDTQYF; V gene: TRBV5-1; J gene: TRBJ2-3
CDR3 protein: CASSGQTYEQYF; V gene: TRBV30; J gene: TRBJ2-7
CDR3 protein: CASSPLVGGQQETQYF; V gene: TRBV14; J gene: TRBJ2-5
CDR3 protein: CASSLAGSPGNEQFF; V gene: TRBV5-1; J gene: TRBJ2-1
CDR3 protein: CSVRLAGILGVYNEQFF; V gene: TRBV29-1; J gene: TRBJ2-1
CDR3 protein: CASSYQTRANYGYTF; V gene: TRBV5-1; J gene: TRBJ1-2
CDR3 protein: CASSVGPVADTQYF; V gene: TRBV9; J gene: TRBJ2-3
CDR3 protein: CASSQVANGKTQYF; V gene: TRBV3-1; J gene: TRBJ2-5
CDR3 protein: CASSLAPFGASEKLFF; V gene: TRBV7-2; J gene: TRBJ1-4
CDR3 protein: CASTRTAANTGELFF; V gene: TRBV12-3/TRBV12-4; J gene: TRBJ2-2
CDR3 protein: CASSQLGTGKNTEAFF; V gene: TRBV14; J gene: TRBJ1-1
CDR3 protein: CASSDAGTSGNIQYF; V gene: TRBV25-1; J gene: TRBJ2-4
CDR3 protein: CASSAQGTLNTEAFF; V gene: TRBV12-3/TRBV12-4; J gene: TRBJ1-1
CDR3 protein: CATSAQRGYNEQFF; V gene: TRBV24-1; J gene: TRBJ2-1
CDR3 protein: CSVAVGNYGYTF; V gene: TRBV29-1; J gene: TRBJ1-2
CDR3 protein: CASSTSGQGSGELFF; V gene: TRBV7-3; J gene: TRBJ2-2
CDR3 protein: CSALGGLAGDSETQYF; V gene: TRBV29-1; J gene: TRBJ2-5
CDR3 protein: CASSLEAREPEQFF; V gene: TRBV5-1; J gene: TRBJ2-1
CDR3 protein: CASSVGTLGQNIQYF; V gene: TRBV9; J gene: TRBJ2-4
CDR3 protein: CASSQSSYEQYF; V gene: TRBV3-1; J gene: TRBJ2-7